These 11 T cell receptor beta chains share one sample of origin, sequenced in a study of blood T cells in healthy people across ages. A J-beta primer mix and a sample-barcoded 5' primer were used in a second PCR of about 7 to 12 cycles. TCRdb itself ran the 5' RACE reads through MiXCR, one entry per CDR3 protein. The table lists hundreds of thousands of distinct CDR3 sequences, 25% of them singletons. These data also featured in a second study, about T cells of mothers and their children.

Input material: blood. The receptors originated from a boy under 18 in good health.

The chain uses TRBV9 and TRBJ2-7; 7 nucleotides match TRBD2. This CDR3 has 14 amino acids. V shed 9 bases, J shed 3 bases, and the junction held 12 bases outside the gene matches. In germline, CDR1 is SGDLS, CDR2 YYNGEE. Here the CDR3 reads CATGEGGDIYEQYF. The CDR3, as DNA: TGTGCCACAGGAGAGGGAGGGGATATCTACGAGCAGTACTTC.

A few counts support this clonotype. The rearrangement uses TRBV18 and TRBJ2-1, with TRBD1 identical over 7 bases. CDR3 length equals 16 residues. The V gene end was trimmed by 3 bases and the J gene end by 4 bases; junction bases not matched to a gene: 9. Germline loops: CDR1 KGHSH, CDR2 LQKENI. Written as DNA, the CDR3 is TGTGCCAGCTCACCGCAGAGACAGGGATATTACAATGAGCAGTTCTTC. Amino acids: CASSPQRQGYYNEQFF.

Only a few counts were recorded for this clonotype. This chain links TRBV4-1 with TRBJ2-7; D may be TRBD2 (7 bases). Trimming removed 1 base at V and 8 bases at J, with 18 bases between. The CDR3 covers 15 residues. Germline CDR1 MGHRA, CDR2 YSYEKL. CDR3 DNA sequence: TGCGCCAGCAGCCAAGTCGGGGGGCCAGGGGACAAGCAGTACTTC. Its translation is CASSQVGGPGDKQYF.

This clonotype is a singleton in its sample. This chain links TRBV7-2 with TRBJ2-6; 9 bases line up with TRBD2. CDR3 length: 16 residues. J lost 3 bases, V lost 2 bases, and 2 bases had no gene match. CDR1 SGHTA and CDR2 FQGNSA come from the germline V gene. The CDR3 DNA reads as TGTGCCAGCAGCTTACTAGCGGGGTATGGGGCCAACGTCCTGACTTTC. Translating it yields CASSLLAGYGANVLTF.

Ten or more counts support this clonotype. The chain has TRBV4-1 and TRBJ1-2; D not resolved. The CDR3 runs 14 residues. The germline CDR1 and CDR2 sequences are MGHRA and YSYEKL. V lost 1 base and J lost 2, with 8 bases in between. Here the CDR3 reads CASSQVDLNYGYTF. The CDR3 DNA reads as TGCGCCAGCAGCCAAGTCGACTTGAACTATGGCTACACCTTC.

The chain is built from TRBV12-5 and TRBJ2-5, with D possibly matching TRBD2 (6 bases). V lost 9 bases and J 1 base, leaving 9 bases between the germline ends. This CDR3 has 12 residues. Germline V lookup: CDR1 LGHNT, CDR2 FRNRAP. The CDR3 bases are TGTGCTAGCCGGGGGTTCCAAGAGACCCAGTACTTC. It encodes CASRGFQETQYF.

The chain combines TRBV5-6 with TRBJ2-3; D unclear. This CDR3 spans 13 amino acids. The V gene's germline CDR1 is SGHDT and CDR2 YYEEEE. The V end was cut by 5 bases, the J end by 4 bases, with 11 bases between. This CDR3 reads CASSYRPPDTQYF. The CDR3 DNA reads TGTGCCAGCAGTTACCGACCCCCAGATACGCAGTATTTT. The variable domain in full, completed from reference TRBV5-6 and TRBJ2-3, reads DAGVTQSPTHLIKTRGQQVTLRCSPKSGHDTVSWYQQALGQGPQFIFQYYEEEERQRGNFPDRFSGHQFPNYSSELNVNALLLGDSALYLCASSYRPPDTQYFGPGTRLTVL.

This clonotype was seen only a few times. The chain employs TRBV10-3 and TRBJ2-5, with TRBD2 identical over 9 bases. The end of the DNA is better explained by TRBJ2-7, so the J call may be wrong. The CDR3 has 17 amino acids. In germline, CDR1 is ENHRY, CDR2 SYGVKD. The CDR3 nucleotides read TGTGCCATCAGTTCCCCCGGCTTGGCGGGGGGGACCTACGAGCAGTACTTC. Encoded protein: CAISSPGLAGGTYEQYF.

The sample holds a few counts of this clonotype. J is TRBJ2-5 and V is TRBV12-3 or TRBV12-4; 11 positions agree with TRBD2. The CDR3 runs 18 residues. Trimming at V came to 6 bases and at J to 1 base, leaving 13 bases not matched to a gene. The CDR3 region has the DNA TGTGCCAGCAGCGATAGGGCCGGACTAGCGGGTCCCCAAGAGACCCAGTACTTC. It yields the protein CASSDRAGLAGPQETQYF.

The chain employs TRBV5-1 and TRBJ2-2; 7 positions match TRBD2. Trimming at V came to 5 bases and at J to 0 bases, leaving 4 bases not matched to a gene. The length of the CDR3 is 15 residues. Germline assignment: CDR1 SGHRS and CDR2 YFSETQ. DNA for the CDR3: TGCGCCAGCAGGCCGGGGGGTTCGAACACCGGGGAGCTGTTTTTT. Translating gives CASRPGGSNTGELFF.

This chain connects TRBV5-6 to TRBJ2-5; unclear D gene. The J call may be in error: the DNA end matches TRBJ2-7 better. The germline CDR1 and CDR2 sequences are SGHDT and YYEEEE. This CDR3 is 15 amino acids long. This CDR3 is CASSPVGQSSYEQYF. In DNA, the CDR3 is TGTGCCAGCAGCCCCGTCGGCCAGTCCTCCTACGAGCAGTACTTC.